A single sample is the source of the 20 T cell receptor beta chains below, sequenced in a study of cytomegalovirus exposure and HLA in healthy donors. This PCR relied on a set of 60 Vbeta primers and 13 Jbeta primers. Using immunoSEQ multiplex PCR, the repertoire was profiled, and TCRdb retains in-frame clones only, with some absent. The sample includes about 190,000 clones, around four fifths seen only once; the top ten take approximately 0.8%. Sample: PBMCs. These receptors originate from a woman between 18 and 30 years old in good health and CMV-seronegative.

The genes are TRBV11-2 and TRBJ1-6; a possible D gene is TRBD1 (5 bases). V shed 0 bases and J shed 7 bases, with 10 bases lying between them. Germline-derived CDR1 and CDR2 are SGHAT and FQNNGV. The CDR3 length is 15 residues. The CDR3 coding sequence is TGTGCCAGCAGCTTAGATCTGGCAGGGAATTCACCCCTCCACTTT. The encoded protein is CASSLDLAGNSPLHF. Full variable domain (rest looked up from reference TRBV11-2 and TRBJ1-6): EAGVAQSPRYKIIEKRQSVAFWCNPISGHATLYWYQQILGQGPKLLIQFQNNGVVDDSQLPKDRFSAERLKGVDSTLKIQPAKLEDSAVYLCASSLDLAGNSPLHFGNGTRLTVT.

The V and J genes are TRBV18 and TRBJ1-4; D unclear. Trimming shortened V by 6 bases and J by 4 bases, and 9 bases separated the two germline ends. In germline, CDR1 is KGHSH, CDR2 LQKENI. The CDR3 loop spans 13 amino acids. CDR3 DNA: TGTGCCAGCTCGGTAGTTGATAATGAAAAACTGTTTTTT. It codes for CASSVVDNEKLFF.

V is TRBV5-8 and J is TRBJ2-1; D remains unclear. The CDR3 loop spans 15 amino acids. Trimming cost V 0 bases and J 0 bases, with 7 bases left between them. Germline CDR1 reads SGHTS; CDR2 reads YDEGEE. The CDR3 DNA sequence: TGTGCCAGCAGCTTGGATAACTTCTCCTACAATGAGCAGTTCTTC. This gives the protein CASSLDNFSYNEQFF.

The DNA for the CDR3 is TGCGCCAGCAGCTTGGGACTAGCGGGATTGGTTCTCGACGAGCAGTACTTC. Translated: CASSLGLAGLVLDEQYF. V and J are TRBV5-1 and TRBJ2-7; 11 bases are a match to TRBD2. The CDR3 runs to 17 residues. Germline V gene data show CDR1 as SGHRS and CDR2 as YFSETQ. Trimming at V came to 0 bases and at J to 5 bases, leaving 10 bases not matched to a gene.

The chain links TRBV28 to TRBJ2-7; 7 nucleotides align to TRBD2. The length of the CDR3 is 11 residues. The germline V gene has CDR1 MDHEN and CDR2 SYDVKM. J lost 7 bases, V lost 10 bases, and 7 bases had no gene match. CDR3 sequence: CATRVAGEQYF. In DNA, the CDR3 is TGTGCCACCCGGGTAGCGGGTGAGCAGTACTTC.

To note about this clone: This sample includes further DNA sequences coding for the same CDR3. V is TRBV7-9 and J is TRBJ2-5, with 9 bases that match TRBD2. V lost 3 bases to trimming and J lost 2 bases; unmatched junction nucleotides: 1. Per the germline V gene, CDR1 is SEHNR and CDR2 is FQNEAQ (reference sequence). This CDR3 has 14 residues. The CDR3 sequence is CASSLAGGQETQYF. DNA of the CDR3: TGTGCCAGCAGCTTGGCGGGGGGGCAAGAGACCCAGTACTTC.

Written as DNA, the CDR3 is TGTGCCAGCAGACGAGAGTTGAACACTGAAGCTTTCTTT. Residues: CASRRELNTEAFF. The chain couples TRBV6-1 to TRBJ1-1; D not resolved. V dropped 6 bases and J dropped 0 bases, with 8 bases sitting between them. This CDR3 has 13 residues. Germline V CDR1 and CDR2: MNHNS, SASEGT.

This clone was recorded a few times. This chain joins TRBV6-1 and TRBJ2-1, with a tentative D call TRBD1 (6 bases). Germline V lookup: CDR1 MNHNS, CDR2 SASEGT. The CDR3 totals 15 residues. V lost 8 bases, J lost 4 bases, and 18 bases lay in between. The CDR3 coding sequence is TGTGCCAGCCCCCAGGGGAGCAGCTTTTACAATGAGCAGTTCTTC. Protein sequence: CASPQGSSFYNEQFF.

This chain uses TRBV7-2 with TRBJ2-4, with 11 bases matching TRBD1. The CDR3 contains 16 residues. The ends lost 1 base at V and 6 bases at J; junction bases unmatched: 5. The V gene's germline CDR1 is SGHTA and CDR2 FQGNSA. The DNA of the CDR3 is TGTGCCAGCAGCTTAGAGGGGACAGGGGGGTCAAACATTCAGTACTTC. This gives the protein CASSLEGTGGSNIQYF.

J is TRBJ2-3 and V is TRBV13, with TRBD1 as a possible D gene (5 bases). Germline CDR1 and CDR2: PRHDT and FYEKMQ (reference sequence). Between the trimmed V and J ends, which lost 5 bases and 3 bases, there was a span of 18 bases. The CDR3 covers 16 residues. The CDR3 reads CASSRDSYSLTDTQYF. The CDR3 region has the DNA TGTGCCAGCAGCCGAGACAGTTACTCTCTAACAGATACGCAGTATTTT. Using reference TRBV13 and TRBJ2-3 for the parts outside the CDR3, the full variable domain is AAGVIQSPRHLIKEKRETATLKCYPIPRHDTVYWYQQGPGQDPQFLISFYEKMQSDKGSIPDRFSAQQFSDYHSELNMSSLELGDSALYFCASSRDSYSLTDTQYFGPGTRLTVL.

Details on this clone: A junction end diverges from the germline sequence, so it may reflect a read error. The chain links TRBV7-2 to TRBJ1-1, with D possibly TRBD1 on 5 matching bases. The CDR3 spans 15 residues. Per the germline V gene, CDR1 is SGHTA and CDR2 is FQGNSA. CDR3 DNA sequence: TGTGCCAGCAGCCCCATAAGGGCAGGGAACACCGAAGCTTTCTTT. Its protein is CASSPIRAGNTEAFF.

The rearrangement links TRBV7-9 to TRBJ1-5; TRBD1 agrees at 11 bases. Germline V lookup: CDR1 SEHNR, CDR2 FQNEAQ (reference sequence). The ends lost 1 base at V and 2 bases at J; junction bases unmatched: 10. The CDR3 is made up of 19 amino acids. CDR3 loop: CASSLGTGGEVLGNQPQHF. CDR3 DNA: TGTGCCAGCAGCTTAGGGACAGGGGGCGAAGTCTTGGGCAATCAGCCCCAGCATTTT.

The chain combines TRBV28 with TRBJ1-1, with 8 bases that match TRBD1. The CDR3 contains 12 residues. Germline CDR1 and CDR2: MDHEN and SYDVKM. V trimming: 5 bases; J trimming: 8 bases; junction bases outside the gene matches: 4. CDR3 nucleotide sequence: TGTGCCAGCAGTGCAGCAGGGGGCGAAGCTTTCTTT. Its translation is CASSAAGGEAFF.

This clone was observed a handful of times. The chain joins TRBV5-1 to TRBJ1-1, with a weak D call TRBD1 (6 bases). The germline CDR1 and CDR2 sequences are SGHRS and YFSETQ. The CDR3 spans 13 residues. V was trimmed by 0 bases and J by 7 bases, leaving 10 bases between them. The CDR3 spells CASSLGQELEAFF. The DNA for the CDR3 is TGCGCCAGCAGCTTGGGACAGGAGCTTGAAGCTTTCTTT.

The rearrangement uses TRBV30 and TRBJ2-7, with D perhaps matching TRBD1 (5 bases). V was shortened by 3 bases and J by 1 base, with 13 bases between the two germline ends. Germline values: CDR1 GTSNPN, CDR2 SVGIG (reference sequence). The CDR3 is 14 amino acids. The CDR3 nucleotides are TGTGCCTGGAGGAAGGACACTATTTCCTACGAGCAGTACTTC. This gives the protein CAWRKDTISYEQYF.

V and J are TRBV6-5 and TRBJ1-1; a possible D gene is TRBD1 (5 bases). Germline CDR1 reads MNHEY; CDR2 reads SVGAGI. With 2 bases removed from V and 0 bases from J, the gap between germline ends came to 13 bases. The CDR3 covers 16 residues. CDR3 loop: CASSYDGGAMNTEAFF. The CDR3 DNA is TGTGCCAGCAGTTACGACGGGGGAGCCATGAACACTGAAGCTTTCTTT.

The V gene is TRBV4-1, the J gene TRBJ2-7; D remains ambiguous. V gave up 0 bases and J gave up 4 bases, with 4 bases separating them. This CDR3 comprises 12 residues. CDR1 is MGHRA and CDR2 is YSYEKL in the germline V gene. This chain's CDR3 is CASSQDSYEQYF. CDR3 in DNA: TGCGCCAGCAGCCAAGACTCGTACGAGCAGTACTTC.

CDR3 sequence reads: CASSILGTGSQPQHF. The CDR3 bases are TGTGCCAGTAGTATCCTCGGGACAGGGTCTCAGCCCCAGCATTTT. V is TRBV19 and J is TRBJ1-5; 9 nucleotides align to TRBD1. V gave up 3 bases and J gave up 6 bases; unmatched junction bases: 6. CDR3 length: 15 amino acids. Germline CDR1 reads LNHDA; CDR2 reads SQIVND (reference sequence).

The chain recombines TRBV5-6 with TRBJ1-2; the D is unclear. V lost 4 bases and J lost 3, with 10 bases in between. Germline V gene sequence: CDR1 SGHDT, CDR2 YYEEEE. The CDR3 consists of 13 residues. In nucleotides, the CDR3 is TGTGCCAGCAGCCCGGACGGGGACTATGGCTACACCTTC. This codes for CASSPDGDYGYTF.

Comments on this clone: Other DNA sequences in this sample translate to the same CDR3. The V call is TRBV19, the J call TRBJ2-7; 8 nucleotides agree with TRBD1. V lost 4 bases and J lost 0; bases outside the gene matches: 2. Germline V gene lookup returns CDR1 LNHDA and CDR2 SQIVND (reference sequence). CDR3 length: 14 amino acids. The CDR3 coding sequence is TGTGCCAGTAGTAGGACAGGGTCCTCCTACGAGCAGTACTTC. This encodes CASSRTGSSYEQYF.